The present T cell receptor beta chain was sequenced within a study of PD-L1 blockade in urothelial cancer. V was trimmed by 5 bases and J by 0 bases, leaving 16 bases between them. The V gene's germline CDR1 is MNHEY and CDR2 SMNVEV (reference sequence). CDR3 length: 17 residues. The assay was immunoSEQ multiplex PCR, and TCRdb's table has in-frame clones only and misses some. The table shows about 95,000 clones, with around 90% occurring only once. The time point was: pretreatment peripheral blood. The material sequenced was PBMCs, taken around atezolizumab (anti-PD-L1) treatment. This chain uses TRBV27 with TRBJ1-4, with a tentative D call TRBD1 (6 bases). The TCR sequence derives from a man aged 60 to 75 with urothelial cancer. The CDR3 DNA sequence: TGTGCCAGCAGTCCACTCCCCACAGGGACAACTAATGAAAAACTGTTTTTT. Translated, it gives CASSPLPTGTTNEKLFF.